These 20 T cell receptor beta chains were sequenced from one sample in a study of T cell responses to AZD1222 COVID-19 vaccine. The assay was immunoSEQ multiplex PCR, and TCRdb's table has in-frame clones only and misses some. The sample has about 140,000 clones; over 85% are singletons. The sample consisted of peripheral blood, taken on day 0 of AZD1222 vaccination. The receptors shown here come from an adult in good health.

CDR3 in amino acids: CASKSGSYEKLFF. CDR3 in DNA: TGTGCCAGTAAATCTGGGTCTTACGAAAAACTGTTTTTT. This sequence joins TRBV19 and TRBJ1-4; no reliable D call. V lost 7 bases, J lost 8 bases, and 14 bases lay in between. The CDR3 runs to 13 residues. The germline V gene encodes CDR1 LNHDA and CDR2 SQIVND (reference sequence).

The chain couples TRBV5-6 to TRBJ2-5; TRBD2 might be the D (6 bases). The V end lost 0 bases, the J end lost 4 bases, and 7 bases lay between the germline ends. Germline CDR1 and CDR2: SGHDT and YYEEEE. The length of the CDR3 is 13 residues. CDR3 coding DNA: TGTGCCAGCAGCTTGGGCGGGGTAGAGACCCAGTACTTC. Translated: CASSLGGVETQYF.

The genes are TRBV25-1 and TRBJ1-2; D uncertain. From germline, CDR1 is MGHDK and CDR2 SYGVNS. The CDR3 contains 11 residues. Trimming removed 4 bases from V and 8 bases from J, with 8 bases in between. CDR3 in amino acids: CASSVSGGYTF. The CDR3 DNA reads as TGTGCCAGCAGTGTCTCCGGGGGCTACACCTTC.

Written as DNA, the CDR3 is TGTGCCAGCAGCCGCGAGGTGTCAACGGCGACTTACAATGAGCAGTTCTTC. It specifies CASSREVSTATYNEQFF. This sequence joins TRBV4-2 and TRBJ2-1; D is undetermined. Deletions cut 4 bases from V and 4 bases from J, with 20 bases between. Germline V gene lookup returns CDR1 LGHNA and CDR2 YNFKEQ. The CDR3 length is 17 residues.

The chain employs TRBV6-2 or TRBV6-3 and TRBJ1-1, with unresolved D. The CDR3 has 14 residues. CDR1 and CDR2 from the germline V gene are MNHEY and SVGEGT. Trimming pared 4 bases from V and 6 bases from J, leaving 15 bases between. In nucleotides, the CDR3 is TGTGCCAGCAGTTTCCGTGACCGGCGCGCTGAAGCTTTCTTT. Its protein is CASSFRDRRAEAFF.

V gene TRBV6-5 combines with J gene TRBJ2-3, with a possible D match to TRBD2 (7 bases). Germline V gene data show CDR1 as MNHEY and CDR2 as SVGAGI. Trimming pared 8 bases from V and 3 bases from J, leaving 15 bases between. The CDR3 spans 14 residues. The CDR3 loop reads CASLEGGSTDTQYF. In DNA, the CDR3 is TGTGCCAGCCTAGAGGGGGGGTCGACAGATACGCAGTATTTT.

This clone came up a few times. The CDR3 DNA reads TGTGCCAGCAGTCCCCACCGAGTCGAGACCCAGTACTTC. Its protein is CASSPHRVETQYF. This sequence joins TRBV27 and TRBJ2-5; D unclear. The CDR3 runs 13 residues. The germline V gene has CDR1 MNHEY and CDR2 SMNVEV (reference sequence). V dropped 5 bases and J dropped 5 bases, with 12 bases sitting between them.

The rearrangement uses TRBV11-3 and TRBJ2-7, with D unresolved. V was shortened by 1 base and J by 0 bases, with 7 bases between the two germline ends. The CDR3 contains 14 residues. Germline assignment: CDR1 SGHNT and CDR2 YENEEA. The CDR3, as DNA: TGTGCCAGCAGCTTAGGCGTCCGCTCCTACGAGCAGTACTTC. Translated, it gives CASSLGVRSYEQYF.

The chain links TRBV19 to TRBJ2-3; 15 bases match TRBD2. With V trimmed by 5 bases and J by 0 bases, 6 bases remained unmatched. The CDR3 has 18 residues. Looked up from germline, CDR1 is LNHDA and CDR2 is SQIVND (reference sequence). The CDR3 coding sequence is TGTGCCAGTAGTGTAGGACTAGCGGGAGGGCCGAGCACAGATACGCAGTATTTT. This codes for CASSVGLAGGPSTDTQYF. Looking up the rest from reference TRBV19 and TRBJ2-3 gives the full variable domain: DGGITQSPKYLFRKEGQNVTLSCEQNLNHDAMYWYRQDPGQGLRLIYYSQIVNDFQKGDIAEGYSVSREKKESFPLTVTSAQKNPTAFYLCASSVGLAGGPSTDTQYFGPGTRLTVL.

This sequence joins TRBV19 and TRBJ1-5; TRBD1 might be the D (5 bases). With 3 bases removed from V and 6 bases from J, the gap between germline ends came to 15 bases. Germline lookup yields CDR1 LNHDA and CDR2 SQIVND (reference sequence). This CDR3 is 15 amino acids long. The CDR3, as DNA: TGTGCCAGTAGTATTTTCGGGGCAGGGTCTCAGCCCCAGCATTTT. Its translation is CASSIFGAGSQPQHF.

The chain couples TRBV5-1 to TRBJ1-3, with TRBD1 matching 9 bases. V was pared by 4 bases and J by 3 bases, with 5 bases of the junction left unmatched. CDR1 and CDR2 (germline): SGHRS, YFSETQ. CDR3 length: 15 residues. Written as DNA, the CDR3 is TGCGCCAGCAGCCTGACAGGGGGTAGTGGAAACACCATATATTTT. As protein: CASSLTGGSGNTIYF.

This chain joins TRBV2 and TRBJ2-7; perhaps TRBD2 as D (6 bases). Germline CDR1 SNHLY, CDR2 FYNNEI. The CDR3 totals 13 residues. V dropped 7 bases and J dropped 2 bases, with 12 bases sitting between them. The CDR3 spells CASKEGTPYEQYF. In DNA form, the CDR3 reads TGTGCCAGCAAGGAGGGGACGCCCTACGAGCAGTACTTC.

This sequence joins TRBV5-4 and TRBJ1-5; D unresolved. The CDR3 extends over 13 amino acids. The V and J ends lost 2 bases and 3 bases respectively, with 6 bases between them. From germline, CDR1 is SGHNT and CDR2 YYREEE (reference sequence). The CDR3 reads CASSLDHNQPQHF. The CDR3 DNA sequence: TGTGCCAGCAGCTTAGATCACAATCAGCCCCAGCATTTT. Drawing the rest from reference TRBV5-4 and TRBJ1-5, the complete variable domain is ETGVTQSPTHLIKTRGQQVTLRCSSQSGHNTVSWYQQALGQGPQFIFQYYREEENGRGNFPPRFSGLQFPNYSSELNVNALELDDSALYLCASSLDHNQPQHFGDGTRLSIL.

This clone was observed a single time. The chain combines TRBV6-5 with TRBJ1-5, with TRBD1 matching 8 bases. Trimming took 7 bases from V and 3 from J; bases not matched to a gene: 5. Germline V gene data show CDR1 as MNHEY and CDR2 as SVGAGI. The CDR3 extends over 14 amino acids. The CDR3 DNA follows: TGTGCCAGCACAGACAGGGGAACCAATCAGCCCCAGCATTTT. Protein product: CASTDRGTNQPQHF.

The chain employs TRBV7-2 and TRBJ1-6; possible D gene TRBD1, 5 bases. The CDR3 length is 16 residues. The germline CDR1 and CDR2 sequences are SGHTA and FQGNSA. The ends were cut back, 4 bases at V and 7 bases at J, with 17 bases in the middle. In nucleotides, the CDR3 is TGTGCCAGCAGCTATTTCAGGGTCGCGTTAAATTCACCCCTCCACTTT. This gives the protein CASSYFRVALNSPLHF. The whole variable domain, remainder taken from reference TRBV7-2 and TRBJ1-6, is GAGVSQSPSNKVTEKGKDVELRCDPISGHTALYWYRQSLGQGLEFLIYFQGNSAPDKSGLPSDRFSAERTGGSVSTLTIQRTQQEDSAVYLCASSYFRVALNSPLHFGNGTRLTVT.

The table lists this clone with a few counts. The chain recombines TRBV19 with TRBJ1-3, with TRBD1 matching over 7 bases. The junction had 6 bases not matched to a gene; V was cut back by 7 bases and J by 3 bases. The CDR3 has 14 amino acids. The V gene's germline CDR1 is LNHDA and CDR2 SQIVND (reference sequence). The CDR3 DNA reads TGTGCCAGTACTAATCAGGGGGGTGGAAACACCATATATTTT. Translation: CASTNQGGGNTIYF.

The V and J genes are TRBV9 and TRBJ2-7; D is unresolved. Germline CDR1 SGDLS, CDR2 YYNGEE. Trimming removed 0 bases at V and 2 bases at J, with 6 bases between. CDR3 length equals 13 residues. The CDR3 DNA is TGTGCCAGCAGCGTAGATCCTGCCTACGAGCAGTACTTC. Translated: CASSVDPAYEQYF.

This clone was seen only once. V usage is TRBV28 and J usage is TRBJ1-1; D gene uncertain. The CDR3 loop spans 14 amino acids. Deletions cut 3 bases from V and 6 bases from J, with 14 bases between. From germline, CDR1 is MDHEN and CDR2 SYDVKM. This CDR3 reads CASSLDANLAEAFF. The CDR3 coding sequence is TGTGCCAGCAGTTTGGACGCCAATCTGGCTGAAGCTTTCTTT.

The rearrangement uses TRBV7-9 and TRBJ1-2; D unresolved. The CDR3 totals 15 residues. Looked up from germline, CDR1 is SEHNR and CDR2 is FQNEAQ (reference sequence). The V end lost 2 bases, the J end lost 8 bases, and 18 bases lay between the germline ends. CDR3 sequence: CASSLISSVIEGYTF. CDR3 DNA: TGTGCCAGCAGCTTAATTTCCTCGGTGATTGAAGGCTACACCTTC.

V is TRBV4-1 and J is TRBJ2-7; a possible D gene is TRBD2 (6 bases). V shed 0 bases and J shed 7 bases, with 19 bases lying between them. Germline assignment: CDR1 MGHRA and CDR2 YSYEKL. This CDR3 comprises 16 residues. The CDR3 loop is CASSQDGSGGGFEQYF. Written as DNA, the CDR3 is TGCGCCAGCAGCCAAGATGGTAGCGGTGGGGGATTTGAGCAGTACTTC.